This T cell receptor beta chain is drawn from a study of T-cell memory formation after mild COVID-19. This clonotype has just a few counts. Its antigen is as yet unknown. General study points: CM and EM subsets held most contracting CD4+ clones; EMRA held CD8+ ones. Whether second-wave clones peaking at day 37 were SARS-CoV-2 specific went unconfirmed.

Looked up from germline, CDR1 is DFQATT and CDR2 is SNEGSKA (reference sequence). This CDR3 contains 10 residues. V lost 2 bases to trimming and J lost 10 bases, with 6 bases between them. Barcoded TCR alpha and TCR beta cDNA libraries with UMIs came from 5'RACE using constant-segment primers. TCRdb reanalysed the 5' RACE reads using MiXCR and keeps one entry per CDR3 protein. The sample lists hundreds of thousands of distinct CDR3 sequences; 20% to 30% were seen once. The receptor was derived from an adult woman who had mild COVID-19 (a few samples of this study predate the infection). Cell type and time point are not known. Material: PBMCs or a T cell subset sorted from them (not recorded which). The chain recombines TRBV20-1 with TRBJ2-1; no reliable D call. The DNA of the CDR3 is TGCAGTGCTAGACTGGGGGAGCAGTTCTTC. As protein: CSARLGEQFF.